The clone carrying this TCR beta chain was seen a few times. Its antigen remains unknown. This specimen belongs to a study of cytomegalovirus exposure and HLA in healthy donors. In the study overall: Earlier results showed 90 million to 120 million unique TCR beta sequences derived from 150 million to 200 million T cells. The study's findings and limits: Certain indistinguishable V segments, among them TRBV6-2 and TRBV6-3, were excluded. Researchers reported in a later analysis that common viral pathogens appeared linked to several top clusters. Follow-up analysis later connected one missense variant in DCLRE1C with trimming of TCR beta V- and J-genes.

The CDR3 contains 15 residues. Per germline, CDR1 MDHEN and CDR2 SYDVKM. Trimming cost V 6 bases and J 0 bases, with 12 bases left between them. The PCR employed 60 Vbeta primers together with 13 Jbeta primers. Method: immunoSEQ multiplex PCR; TCRdb's copy keeps in-frame clones and lacks some. This sample carries 110,000 to 150,000 clones, roughly 85% of them seen once, and the ten largest clones take around 3.2%. Sequencing was carried out using PBMCs. The sequence came from a male donor in good health and CMV-seronegative. The V call is TRBV28, the J call TRBJ1-3, with D possibly matching TRBD1 (6 bases). CDR3 residues: CASRTDSTSGNTIYF. CDR3 DNA sequence: TGTGCCAGCAGGACGGACAGTACCTCTGGAAACACCATATATTTT.